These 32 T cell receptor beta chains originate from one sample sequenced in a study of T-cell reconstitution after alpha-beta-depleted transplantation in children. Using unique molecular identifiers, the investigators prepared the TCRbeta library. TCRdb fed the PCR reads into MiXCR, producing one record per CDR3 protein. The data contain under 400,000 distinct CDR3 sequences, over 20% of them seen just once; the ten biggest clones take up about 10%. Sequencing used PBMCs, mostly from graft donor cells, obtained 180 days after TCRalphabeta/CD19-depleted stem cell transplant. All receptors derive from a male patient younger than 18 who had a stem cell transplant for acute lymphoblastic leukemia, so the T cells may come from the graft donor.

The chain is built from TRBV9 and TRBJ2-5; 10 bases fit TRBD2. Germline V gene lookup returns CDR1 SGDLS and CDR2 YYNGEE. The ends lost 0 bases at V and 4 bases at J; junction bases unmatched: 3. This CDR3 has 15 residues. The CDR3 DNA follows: TGTGCCAGCAGCGTAGGTCTAGCGGGAGTAGAGACCCAGTACTTC. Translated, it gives CASSVGLAGVETQYF.

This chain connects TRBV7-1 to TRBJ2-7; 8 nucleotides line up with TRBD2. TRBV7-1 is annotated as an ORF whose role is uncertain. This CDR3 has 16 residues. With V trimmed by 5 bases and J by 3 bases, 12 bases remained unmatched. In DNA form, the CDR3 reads TGTGCCAGCAGCCCCCCCCCCGGGGGGGCCCACTACGAGCAGTACTTC. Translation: CASSPPPGGAHYEQYF.

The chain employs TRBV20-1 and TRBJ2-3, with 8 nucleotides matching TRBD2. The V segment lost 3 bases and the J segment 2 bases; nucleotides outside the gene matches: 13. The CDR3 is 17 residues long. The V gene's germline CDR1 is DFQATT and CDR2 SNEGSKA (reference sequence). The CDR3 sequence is CSASRFRTSGYTDTQYF. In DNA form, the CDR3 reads TGCAGTGCTAGCAGATTCCGTACTAGCGGTTACACAGATACGCAGTATTTT.

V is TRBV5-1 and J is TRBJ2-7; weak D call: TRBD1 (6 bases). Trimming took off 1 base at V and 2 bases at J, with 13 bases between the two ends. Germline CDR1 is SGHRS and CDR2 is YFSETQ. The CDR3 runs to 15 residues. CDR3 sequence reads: CASSLRRTDTYEQYF. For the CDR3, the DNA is TGCGCCAGCAGCTTGAGAAGGACAGATACCTACGAGCAGTACTTC.

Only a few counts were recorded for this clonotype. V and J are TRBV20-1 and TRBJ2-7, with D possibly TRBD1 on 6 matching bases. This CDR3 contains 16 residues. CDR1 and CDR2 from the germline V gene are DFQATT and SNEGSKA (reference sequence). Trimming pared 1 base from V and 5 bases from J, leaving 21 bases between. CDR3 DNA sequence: TGCAGTGCTAGAGTCCGGCGGCAGGGGAAGATCAACGAGCAGTACTTC. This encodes CSARVRRQGKINEQYF.

The CDR3 DNA sequence: TGTGCCAGCAGTTACGGAAGGACTAACTATGGCTACACCTTC. Protein product: CASSYGRTNYGYTF. This rearrangement joins TRBV6-2 or TRBV6-3 to TRBJ1-2; D unclear. The V gene's germline CDR1 is MNHEY and CDR2 SVGEGT. The ends were cut back, 2 bases at V and 0 bases at J, with 7 bases in the middle. The CDR3 has 14 residues.

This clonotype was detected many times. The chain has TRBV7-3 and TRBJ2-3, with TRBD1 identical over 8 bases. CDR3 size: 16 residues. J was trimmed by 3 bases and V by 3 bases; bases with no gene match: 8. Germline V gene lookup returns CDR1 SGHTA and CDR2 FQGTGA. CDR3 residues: CASSFLAGGGTDTQYF. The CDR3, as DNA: TGTGCCAGCAGCTTTCTAGCAGGGGGCGGAACAGATACGCAGTATTTT.

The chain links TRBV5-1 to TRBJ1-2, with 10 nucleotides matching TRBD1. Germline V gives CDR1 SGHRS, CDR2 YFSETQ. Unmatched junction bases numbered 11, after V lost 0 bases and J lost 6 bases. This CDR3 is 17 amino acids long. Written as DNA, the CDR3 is TGCGCCAGCAGCTTGGTGACAGGGGGCCTCGTTAGGAATGGCTACACCTTC. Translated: CASSLVTGGLVRNGYTF.

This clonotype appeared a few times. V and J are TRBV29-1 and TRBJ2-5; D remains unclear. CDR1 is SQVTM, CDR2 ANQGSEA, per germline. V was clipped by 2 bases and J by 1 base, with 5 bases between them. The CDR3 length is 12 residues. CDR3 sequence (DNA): TGCAGCGTTGAAATGGGCCAAGAGACCCAGTACTTC. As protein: CSVEMGQETQYF.

The CDR3 here is CASSQDLGSSYEQYF. The CDR3 DNA is TGTGCCAGCAGCCAAGACTTGGGGTCGTCCTACGAGCAGTACTTC. The chain uses TRBV14 and TRBJ2-7; D is unresolved. The CDR3 contains 15 residues. Per germline, CDR1 SGHDN and CDR2 FVKESK. V was trimmed by 0 bases and J by 1 base, leaving 10 bases between them. Variable domain in full (rest from reference TRBV14 and TRBJ2-7): EAGVTQFPSHSVIEKGQTVTLRCDPISGHDNLYWYRRVMGKEIKFLLHFVKESKQDESGMPNNRFLAERTGGTYSTLKVQPAELEDSGVYFCASSQDLGSSYEQYFGPGTRLTVT.

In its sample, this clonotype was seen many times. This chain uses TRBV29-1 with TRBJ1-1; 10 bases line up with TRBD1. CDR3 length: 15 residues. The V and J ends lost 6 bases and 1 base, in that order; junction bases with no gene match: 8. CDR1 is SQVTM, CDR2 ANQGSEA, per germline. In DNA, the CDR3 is TGCAGCGTGTGTTATCGGGACAGGGGGAACACTGAAGCTTTCTTT. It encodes CSVCYRDRGNTEAFF.

The CDR3 bases are TGTGCCAGCTCACTACAGGGGACAGGGAGCACCGGGGAGCTGTTTTTT. Its protein product is CASSLQGTGSTGELFF. The genes are TRBV18 and TRBJ2-2, with 9 positions matching TRBD1. CDR1 is KGHSH and CDR2 is LQKENI in the germline V gene. CDR3 length equals 16 residues. V was clipped by 4 bases and J by 4 bases; unmatched bases: 7.

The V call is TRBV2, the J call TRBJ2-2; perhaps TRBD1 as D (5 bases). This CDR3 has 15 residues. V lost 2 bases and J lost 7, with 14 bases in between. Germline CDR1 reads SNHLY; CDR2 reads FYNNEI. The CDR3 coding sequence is TGTGCCAGCAGTGAATCAGGGATAGGCATCGGGGAGCTGTTTTTT. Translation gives CASSESGIGIGELFF.

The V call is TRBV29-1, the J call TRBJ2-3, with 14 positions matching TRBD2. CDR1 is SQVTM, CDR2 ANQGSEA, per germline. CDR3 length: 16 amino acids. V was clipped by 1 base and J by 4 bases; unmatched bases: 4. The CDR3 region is CSVEAPGLAGADTQYF. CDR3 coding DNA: TGCAGCGTTGAAGCCCCGGGACTAGCGGGAGCAGATACGCAGTATTTT.

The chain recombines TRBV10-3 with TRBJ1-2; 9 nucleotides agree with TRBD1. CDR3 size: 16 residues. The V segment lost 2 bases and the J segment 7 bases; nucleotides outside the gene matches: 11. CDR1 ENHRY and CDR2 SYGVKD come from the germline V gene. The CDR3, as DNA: TGTGCCATCAGTGAGGGGACAGGGTCCCTTGTCGGTGGCTACACCTTC. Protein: CAISEGTGSLVGGYTF.

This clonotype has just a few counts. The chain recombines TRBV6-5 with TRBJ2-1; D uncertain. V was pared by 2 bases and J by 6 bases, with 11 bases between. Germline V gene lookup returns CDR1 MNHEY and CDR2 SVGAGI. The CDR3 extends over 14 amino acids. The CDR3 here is CASSYDFDPNEQFF. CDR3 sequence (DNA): TGTGCCAGCAGTTACGACTTCGATCCCAATGAGCAGTTCTTC.

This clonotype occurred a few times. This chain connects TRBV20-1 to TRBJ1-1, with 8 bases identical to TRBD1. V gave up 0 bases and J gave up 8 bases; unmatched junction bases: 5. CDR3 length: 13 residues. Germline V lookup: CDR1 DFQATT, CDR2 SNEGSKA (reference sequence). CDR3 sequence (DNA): TGCAGTGCTAGAGAGGGAACAGGGGGGGAAGCTTTCTTT. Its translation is CSAREGTGGEAFF.

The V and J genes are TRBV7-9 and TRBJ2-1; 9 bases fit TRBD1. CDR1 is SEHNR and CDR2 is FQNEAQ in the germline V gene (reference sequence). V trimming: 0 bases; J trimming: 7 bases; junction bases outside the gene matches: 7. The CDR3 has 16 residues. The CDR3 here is CASSLAYHRGLNEQFF. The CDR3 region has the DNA TGTGCCAGCAGCTTAGCCTATCACAGGGGGCTAAATGAGCAGTTCTTC.

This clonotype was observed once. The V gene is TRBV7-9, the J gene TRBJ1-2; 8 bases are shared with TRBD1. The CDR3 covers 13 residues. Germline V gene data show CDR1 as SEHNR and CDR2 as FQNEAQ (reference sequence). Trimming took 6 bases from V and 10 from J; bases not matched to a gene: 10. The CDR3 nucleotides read TGTGCCAGCAGTCTACCGGGACAGGTCTCCTACACCTTC. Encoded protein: CASSLPGQVSYTF. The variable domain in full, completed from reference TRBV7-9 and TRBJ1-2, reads DTGVSQNPRHKITKRGQNVTFRCDPISEHNRLYWYRQTLGQGPEFLTYFQNEAQLEKSRLLSDRFSAERPKGSFSTLEIQRTEQGDSAMYLCASSLPGQVSYTFGSGTRLTVV.

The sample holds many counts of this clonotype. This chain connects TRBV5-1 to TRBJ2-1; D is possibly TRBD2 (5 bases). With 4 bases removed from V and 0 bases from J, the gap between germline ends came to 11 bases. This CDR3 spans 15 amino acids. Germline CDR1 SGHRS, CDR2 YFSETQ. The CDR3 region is CASSAAVSSYNEQFF. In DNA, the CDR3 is TGCGCCAGCAGCGCAGCGGTAAGCTCCTACAATGAGCAGTTCTTC.

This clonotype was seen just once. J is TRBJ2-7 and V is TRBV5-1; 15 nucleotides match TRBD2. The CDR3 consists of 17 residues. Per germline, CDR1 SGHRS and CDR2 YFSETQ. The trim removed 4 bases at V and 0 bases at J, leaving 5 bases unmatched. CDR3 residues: CASSPGLAGGDSYEQYF. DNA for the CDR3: TGCGCCAGCAGCCCGGGACTAGCGGGAGGAGACTCCTACGAGCAGTACTTC.

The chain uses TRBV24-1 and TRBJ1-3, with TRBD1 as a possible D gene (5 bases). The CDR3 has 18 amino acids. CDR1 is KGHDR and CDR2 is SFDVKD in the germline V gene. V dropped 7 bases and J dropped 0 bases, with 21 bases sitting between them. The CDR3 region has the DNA TGTGCCACCAGGGGGACGAGCATCCTCTTGAGCTCTGGAAACACCATATATTTT. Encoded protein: CATRGTSILLSSGNTIYF.

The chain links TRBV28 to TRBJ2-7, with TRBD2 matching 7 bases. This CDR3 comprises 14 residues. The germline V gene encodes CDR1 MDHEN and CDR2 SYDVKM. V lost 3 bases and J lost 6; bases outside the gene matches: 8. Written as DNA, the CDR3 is TGTGCCAGCAGTTTGGGCGGGAGTCGCGGCGAGCAGTACTTC. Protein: CASSLGGSRGEQYF.

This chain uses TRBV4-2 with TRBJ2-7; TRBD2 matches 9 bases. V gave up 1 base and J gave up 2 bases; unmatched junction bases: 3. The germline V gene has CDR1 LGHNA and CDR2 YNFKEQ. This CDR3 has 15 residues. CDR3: CASSQVGGRAYEQYF. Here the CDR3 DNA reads TGTGCCAGCAGCCAAGTAGGCGGGAGGGCCTACGAGCAGTACTTC.

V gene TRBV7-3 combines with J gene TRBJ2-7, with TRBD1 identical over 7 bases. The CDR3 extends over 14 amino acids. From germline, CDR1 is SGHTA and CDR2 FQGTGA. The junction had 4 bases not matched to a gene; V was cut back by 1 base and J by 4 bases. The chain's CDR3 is CASSLKGGKYEQYF. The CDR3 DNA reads TGTGCCAGCAGCTTAAAAGGGGGCAAGTACGAGCAGTACTTC.

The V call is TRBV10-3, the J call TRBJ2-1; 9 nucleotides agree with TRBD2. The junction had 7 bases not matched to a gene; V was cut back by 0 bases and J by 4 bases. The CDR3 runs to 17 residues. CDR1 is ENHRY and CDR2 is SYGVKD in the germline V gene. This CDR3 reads CAISESAASGDYNEQFF. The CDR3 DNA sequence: TGTGCCATCAGTGAGTCGGCGGCTAGCGGGGATTACAATGAGCAGTTCTTC.

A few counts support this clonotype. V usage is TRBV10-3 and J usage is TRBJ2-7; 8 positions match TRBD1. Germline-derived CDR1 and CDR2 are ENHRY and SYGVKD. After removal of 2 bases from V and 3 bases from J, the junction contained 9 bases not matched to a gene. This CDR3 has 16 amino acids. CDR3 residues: CAISEGMAGGLYEQYF. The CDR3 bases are TGTGCCATCAGTGAGGGTATGGCAGGGGGCCTCTACGAGCAGTACTTC.

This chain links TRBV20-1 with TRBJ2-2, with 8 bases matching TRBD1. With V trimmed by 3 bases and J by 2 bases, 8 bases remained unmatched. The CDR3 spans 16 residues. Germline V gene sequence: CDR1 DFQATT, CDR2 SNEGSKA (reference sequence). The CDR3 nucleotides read TGCAGTGCTAGGCGGACAGGGCACCGTAACACCGGGGAGCTGTTTTTT. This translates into CSARRTGHRNTGELFF.

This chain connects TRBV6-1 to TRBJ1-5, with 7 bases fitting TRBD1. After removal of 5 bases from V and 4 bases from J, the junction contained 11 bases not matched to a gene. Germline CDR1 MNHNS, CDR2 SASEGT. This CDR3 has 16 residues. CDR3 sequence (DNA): TGTGCCAGCAGTAGATCTCCCGGGACAGCAAATCAGCCCCAGCATTTT. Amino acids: CASSRSPGTANQPQHF.

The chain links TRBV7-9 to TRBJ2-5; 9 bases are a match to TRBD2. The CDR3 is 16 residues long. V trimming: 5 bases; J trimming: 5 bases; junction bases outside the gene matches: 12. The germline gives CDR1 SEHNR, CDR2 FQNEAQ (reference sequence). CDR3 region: CASSPRRLAVRETQYF. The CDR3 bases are TGTGCCAGCAGCCCCCGGCGACTAGCGGTCCGGGAGACCCAGTACTTC.

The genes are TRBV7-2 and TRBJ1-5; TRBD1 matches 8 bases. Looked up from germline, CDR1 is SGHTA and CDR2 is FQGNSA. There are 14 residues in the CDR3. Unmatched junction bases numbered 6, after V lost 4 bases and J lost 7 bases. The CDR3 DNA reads TGTGCCAGCAGCTCAAGACAGGGGAGGCAGCCCCAGCATTTT. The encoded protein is CASSSRQGRQPQHF.

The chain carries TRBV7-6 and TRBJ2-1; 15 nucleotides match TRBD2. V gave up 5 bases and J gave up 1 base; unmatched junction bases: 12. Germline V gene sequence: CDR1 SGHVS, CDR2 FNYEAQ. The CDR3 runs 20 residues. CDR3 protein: CASSPTTGTSGRKSYNEQFF. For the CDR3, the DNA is TGTGCCAGCAGCCCAACGACAGGGACTAGCGGGAGGAAGTCCTACAATGAGCAGTTCTTC.